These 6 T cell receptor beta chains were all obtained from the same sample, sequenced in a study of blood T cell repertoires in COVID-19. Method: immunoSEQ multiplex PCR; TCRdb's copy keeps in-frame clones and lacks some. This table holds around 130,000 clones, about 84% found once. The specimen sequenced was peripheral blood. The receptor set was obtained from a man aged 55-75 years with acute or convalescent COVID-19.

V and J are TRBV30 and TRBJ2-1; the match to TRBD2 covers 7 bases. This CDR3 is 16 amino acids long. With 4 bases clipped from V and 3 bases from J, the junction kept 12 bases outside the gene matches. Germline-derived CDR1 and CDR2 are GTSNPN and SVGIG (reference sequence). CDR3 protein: CAWKVGGGVVYNEQFF. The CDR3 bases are TGTGCCTGGAAGGTGGGGGGGGGAGTCGTCTACAATGAGCAGTTCTTC.

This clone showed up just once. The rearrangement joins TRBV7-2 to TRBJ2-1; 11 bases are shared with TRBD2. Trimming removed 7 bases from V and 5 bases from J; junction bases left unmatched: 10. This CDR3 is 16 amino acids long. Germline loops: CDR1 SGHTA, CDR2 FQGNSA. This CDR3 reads CASKKLGTSGNNEQFF. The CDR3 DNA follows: TGTGCCAGCAAAAAATTAGGGACTAGCGGAAACAATGAGCAGTTCTTC.

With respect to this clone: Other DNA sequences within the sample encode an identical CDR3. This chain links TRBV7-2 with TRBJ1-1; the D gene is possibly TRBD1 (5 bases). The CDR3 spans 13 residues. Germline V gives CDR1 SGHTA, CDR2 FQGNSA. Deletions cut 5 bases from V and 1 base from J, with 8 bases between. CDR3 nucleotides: TGTGCCAGCAGCCCCGGGGGGAACACTGAAGCTTTCTTT. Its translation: CASSPGGNTEAFF.

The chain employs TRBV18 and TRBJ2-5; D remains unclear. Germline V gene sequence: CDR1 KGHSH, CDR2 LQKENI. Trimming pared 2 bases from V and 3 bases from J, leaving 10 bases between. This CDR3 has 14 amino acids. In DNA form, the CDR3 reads TGTGCCAGCTCACCATACGGTGAGGAAGAGACCCAGTACTTC. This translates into CASSPYGEEETQYF.

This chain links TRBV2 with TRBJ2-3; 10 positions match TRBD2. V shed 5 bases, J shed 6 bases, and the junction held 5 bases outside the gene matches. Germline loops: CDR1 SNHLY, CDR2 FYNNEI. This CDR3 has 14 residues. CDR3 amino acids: CASSNSGGYDTQYF. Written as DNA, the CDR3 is TGTGCCAGCAGTAATAGCGGGGGGTACGATACGCAGTATTTT.

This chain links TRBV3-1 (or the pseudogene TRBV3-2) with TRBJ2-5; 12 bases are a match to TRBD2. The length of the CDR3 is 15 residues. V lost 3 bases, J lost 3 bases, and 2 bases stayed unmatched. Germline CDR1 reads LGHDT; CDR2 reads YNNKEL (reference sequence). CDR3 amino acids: CASSQTSGSKETQYF. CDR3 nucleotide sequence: TGTGCCAGCAGCCAGACTAGCGGGAGCAAAGAGACCCAGTACTTC.